A selection of T cell receptor beta chains follows, all from one sample in a study of OX40 agonist ivuxolimab in advanced cancers. Sequencing was performed with immunoSEQ multiplex PCR; in TCRdb, only in-frame clones are kept and a portion is missing. The sample consists of some 34,000 clones, 85% to 90% of them appearing once. The source was CD4+ or CD8+ T cells sorted from blood, collected in a trial of the OX40 agonist ivuxolimab. Receptor source: an adult with an advanced solid tumor such as melanoma, head and neck, liver or kidney cancer. Both conserved end residues are part of each CDR3. Each record gives: J gene, clone size, D gene, V gene, CDR3 DNA, CDR3 protein. D genes are given only for firm matches. Clone size is stated in some rows and not others, as once, few, many or a class when expanded.

TRBJ2-7,medium-sized,-,TRBV6-1,TGTGCCAGCAATGCGTACGAGCAGTACTTC,CASNAYEQYF
TRBJ1-6,-,TRBD1,TRBV27,TGTGCCAGCAGTTTATCGTGGACAGGGGGTGGATCCTATAATTCACCCCTCCACTTT,CASSLSWTGGGSYNSPLHF
TRBJ2-3,-,-,TRBV27,TGTGCCAGCAGTAGGTCTAGCACAGATACGCAGTATTTT,CASSRSSTDTQYF
TRBJ2-3,-,TRBD2,TRBV7-9,TGTGCCAGCAGCTCCAGTCTTAGGGGAGCGGGAGTGGCAGATACGCAGTATTTT,CASSSSLRGAGVADTQYF
TRBJ2-7,-,TRBD1,TRBV6-1,TGTGCCAGCAGCGGACAGGACCCCTCCTACGAGCAGTACTTC,CASSGQDPSYEQYF
TRBJ1-5,-,-,TRBV5-1,TGCGCCAGCAGCTTGGAGGGCAGGGTAACTCAGCCCCAGCATTTT,CASSLEGRVTQPQHF
TRBJ1-1,-,TRBD1,TRBV4-3,TGCGCCAGCAGCCAAGGGGACAGCAACACTGAAGCTTTCTTT,CASSQGDSNTEAFF
TRBJ2-3,-,-,TRBV5-4,TGTGCCAGCAGCCCCACGTGGGGGGAGCTGGCAGATACGCAGTATTTT,CASSPTWGELADTQYF
TRBJ2-7,-,-,TRBV6-6,TGTGCCAGCAGTTTCGGCCGGAGCTCCTACGAGCAGTACTTC,CASSFGRSSYEQYF
TRBJ1-1,-,-,TRBV5-1,TGCGCCAGCAGCTTGTGGGCGACGAACACTGAAGCTTTCTTT,CASSLWATNTEAFF
TRBJ1-3,-,-,TRBV5-8,TGTGCCAGCAGCTTCTGGGGTTCCGGAAACACCATATATTTT,CASSFWGSGNTIYF
TRBJ2-3,-,-,TRBV4-1,TGCGCCAGCAGCCAAGAACCGGCGGAGGGGCCGACAGATACGCAGTATTTT,CASSQEPAEGPTDTQYF
TRBJ2-7,-,-,TRBV19,TGTGCCAGTAGTATAGATCTCGGGCAGCCCTACGAGCAGTACTTC,CASSIDLGQPYEQYF
TRBJ2-5,-,-,TRBV7-9,TGTGCCAGCAGCTTAGACCTAGAGACCCAGTACTTC,CASSLDLETQYF
TRBJ2-3,-,-,TRBV27,TGTGCCAGCAGTTTATCGGGCACAGATACGCAGTATTTT,CASSLSGTDTQYF
TRBJ2-2,-,TRBD2,TRBV4-1,TGCGCCAGCAGCCAAGCGGGACTAGATCCCGGGGAGCTGTTTTTT,CASSQAGLDPGELFF
TRBJ2-7,-,TRBD1,TRBV5-1,TGCGCCAGCAGCTTGGCCAGGGACAGGACCTACGAGCAGTACTTC,CASSLARDRTYEQYF
TRBJ1-4,-,-,TRBV7-6,TGTGCCAGCAGCTTAGATCATAATGAAAAACTGTTTTTT,CASSLDHNEKLFF
TRBJ1-5,few,-,TRBV4-1,TGCGCCAGCAGCCAAGAATATCGGCAGGGCAGCCAGCCCCAGCATTTT,CASSQEYRQGSQPQHF
TRBJ2-7,-,TRBD2,TRBV9,TGTGCCAGCAGCGTAGCGGGAGGGCCTTACGAGCAGTACTTC,CASSVAGGPYEQYF
TRBJ1-5,-,-,TRBV6-1,TGTGCCAGCAGTGAGACGCGGACCCTAGTTGGCAATCAGCCCCAGCATTTT,CASSETRTLVGNQPQHF
TRBJ1-4,-,-,TRBV4-2,TGTGCCAGCAGCCAACGGGTGGGGGCGTTTAATGAAAAACTGTTTTTT,CASSQRVGAFNEKLFF